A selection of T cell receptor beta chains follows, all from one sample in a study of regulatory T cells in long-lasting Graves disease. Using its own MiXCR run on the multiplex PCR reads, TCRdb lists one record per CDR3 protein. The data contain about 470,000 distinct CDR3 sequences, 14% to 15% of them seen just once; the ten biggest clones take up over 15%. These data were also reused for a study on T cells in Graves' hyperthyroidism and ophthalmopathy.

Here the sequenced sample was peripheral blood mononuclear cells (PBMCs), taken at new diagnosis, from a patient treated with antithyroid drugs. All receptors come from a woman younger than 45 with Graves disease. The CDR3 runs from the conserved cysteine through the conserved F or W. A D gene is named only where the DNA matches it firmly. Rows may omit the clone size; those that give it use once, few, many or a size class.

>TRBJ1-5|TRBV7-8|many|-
TGTGCCAGCAGCCGGGATCAGGGGCGCAATCAGCCCCAGCATTTT
CASSRDQGRNQPQHF
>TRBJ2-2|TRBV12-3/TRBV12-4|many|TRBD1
TGTGCCAGCAGTCCAATCCGGGACAGGGACACCGGGGAGCTGTTTTTT
CASSPIRDRDTGELFF
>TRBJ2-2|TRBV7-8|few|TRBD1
TGTGCCAGCAGCTTACAACCGACAGGGGGCAGGACCGGGGAGCTGTTTTTT
CASSLQPTGGRTGELFF
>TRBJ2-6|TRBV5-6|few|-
TGTGCCAGCAGCTGGGGGAGCTCTGGGGCCAACGTCCTGACTTTC
CASSWGSSGANVLTF
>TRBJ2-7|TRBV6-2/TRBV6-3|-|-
TGTGCCAGCAGTGAAGTGGTGGGGGGGGGCCCCTACGAGCAGTACTTC
CASSEVVGGGPYEQYF
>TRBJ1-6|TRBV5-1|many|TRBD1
TGCGCCAGCAGCTTGTGGAGACAGGGGGATTCACCCCTCCACTTT
CASSLWRQGDSPLHF
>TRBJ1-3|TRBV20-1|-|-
TGCAGTGCAGCAGGGGAAACTGGAAACACCATATATTTT
CSAAGETGNTIYF
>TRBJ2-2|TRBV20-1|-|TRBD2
TGCAGTGCTATTTCGGGAGGGACCGGGGAGCTGTTTTTT
CSAISGGTGELFF
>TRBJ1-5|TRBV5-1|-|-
TGCGCCAGCAGCCCAGGGTTCGGACAGCCCCAGCATTTT
CASSPGFGQPQHF
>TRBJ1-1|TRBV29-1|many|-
TGCAGCGTTGGAGGGAGAATGAACACTGAAGCTTTCTTT
CSVGGRMNTEAFF
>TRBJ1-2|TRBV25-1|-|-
TGTGCCAGCAGTCGGGGCCCTGGCTACACCTTC
CASSRGPGYTF
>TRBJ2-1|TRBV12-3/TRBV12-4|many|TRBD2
TGTGCCAGCAGGACTAGCGGGAGTTACAATGAGCAGTTCTTC
CASRTSGSYNEQFF
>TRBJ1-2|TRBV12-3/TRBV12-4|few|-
TGTGCCAGCAGTGTCCACGGGGATTATGGCTACACCTTC
CASSVHGDYGYTF
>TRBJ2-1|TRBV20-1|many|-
TGCAGTGCTAGTGGTAGCGGAGTTTACAATGAGCAGTTCTTC
CSASGSGVYNEQFF
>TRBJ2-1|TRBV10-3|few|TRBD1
TGTGCCATCACCAAGGACAGGGTTTATAATGAGCAGTTCTTC
CAITKDRVYNEQFF
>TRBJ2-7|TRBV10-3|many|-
TGTGCCACCGGAGGGTTGGGGCTCTACGAGCAGTACTTC
CATGGLGLYEQYF
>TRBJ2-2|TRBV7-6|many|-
TGTGCCAGCAGCTTCAACCCCCGTTCCGAGGGCACCGGGGAGCTGTTTTTT
CASSFNPRSEGTGELFF
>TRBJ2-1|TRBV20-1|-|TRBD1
TGCAGTGCCCGACCACCCACAGGGGGAAATGAGCAGTTCTTC
CSARPPTGGNEQFF
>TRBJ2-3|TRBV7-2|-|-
TGTGCCAGCAGCTATCCCGGACCACCAGATACGCAGTATTTT
CASSYPGPPDTQYF
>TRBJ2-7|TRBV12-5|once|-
TGTGCTAGTGGTTCACGGATAACCCCTTACTACGAGCAGTACTTC
CASGSRITPYYEQYF
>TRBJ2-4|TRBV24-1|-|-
TGTGCCACCAGTGACGCCCAGACCGGCAAAAACATTCAGTACTTC
CATSDAQTGKNIQYF
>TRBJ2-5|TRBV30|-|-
TGTGCCTGGAGGGCGACTAGCCAAGAGACCCAGTACTTC
CAWRATSQETQYF
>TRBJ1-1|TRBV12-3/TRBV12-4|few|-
TGTGCCAGCAGACCATCTCGGGGGGCGGTTGAAGCTTTCTTT
CASRPSRGAVEAFF
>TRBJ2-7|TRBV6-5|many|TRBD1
TGTGCCAGCAGTTACTCGGACAGGGCTTACGAGCAGTACTTC
CASSYSDRAYEQYF
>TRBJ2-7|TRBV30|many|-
TGTGCCTGGAGTATACAGGGAGGGAACGAGCAGTACTTC
CAWSIQGGNEQYF
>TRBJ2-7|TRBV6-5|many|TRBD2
TGTGCCAGCAGTTGGACAGCGGGAGTCTACGAGCAGTACTTC
CASSWTAGVYEQYF
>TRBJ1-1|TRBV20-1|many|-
TGCAGTGCTAGGTGGGGTGGAAACACTGAAGCTTTCTTT
CSARWGGNTEAFF
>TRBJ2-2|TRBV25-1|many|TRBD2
TGTGCCAGCAGACCCCGAGGAGCGGGAGCGCGGGACGGGGAGCTGTTTTTT
CASRPRGAGARDGELFF
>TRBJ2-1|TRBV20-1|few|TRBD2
TGCAGTGCAGTAGCGGGAGCCGCCTACAATGAGCAGTTCTTC
CSAVAGAAYNEQFF
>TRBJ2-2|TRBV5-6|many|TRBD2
TGTGCCAGCAGCTTGGTGGCTAGCGGAAACACCGGGGAGCTGTTTTTT
CASSLVASGNTGELFF
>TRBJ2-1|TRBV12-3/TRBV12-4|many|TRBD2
TGTGCCAGCAGCGTTGAGGGGCTAGCGGGAATAACGTCCTACAATGAGCAGTTCTTC
CASSVEGLAGITSYNEQFF
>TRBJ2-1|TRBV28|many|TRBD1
TGTGCCAGCAGTTTATCTAGGGACAGGGAAGTTGTAAATGAGCAGTTCTTC
CASSLSRDREVVNEQFF
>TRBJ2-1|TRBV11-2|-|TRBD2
TGTGCCAGCAGCCGCGGGACTAGCGGGATCTCCTACAATGAGCAGTTCTTC
CASSRGTSGISYNEQFF
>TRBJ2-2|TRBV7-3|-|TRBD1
TGTGCCAGCAGCCTCCAGGGGGTCGGGGAGCTGTTTTTT
CASSLQGVGELFF
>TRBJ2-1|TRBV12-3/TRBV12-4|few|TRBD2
TGTGCCAGCAGTTTAGTCGGACTAGAACACAATGAGCAGTTCTTC
CASSLVGLEHNEQFF
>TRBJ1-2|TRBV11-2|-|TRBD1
TGTGCCAGCAGCCGGGACAGGTCCTATGGCTACACCTTC
CASSRDRSYGYTF
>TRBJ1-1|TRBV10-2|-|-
TGCGCCAGCATTCAAGGATTAGGCACTGAAGCTTTCTTT
CASIQGLGTEAFF
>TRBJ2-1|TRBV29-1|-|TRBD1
TGCAGCGTTCCCGGGACAGGGTTCTACAATGAGCAGTTCTTC
CSVPGTGFYNEQFF
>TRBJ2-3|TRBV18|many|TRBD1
TGTGCCAGCTCAAGCGGACAGGTGATCACAGATACGCAGTATTTT
CASSSGQVITDTQYF
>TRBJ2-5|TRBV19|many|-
TGTGCCAGTAGTATTGGAGGTTCCGCGCGGGGAGAGACCCAGTACTTC
CASSIGGSARGETQYF
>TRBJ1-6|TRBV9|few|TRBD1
TGTGCCAGCAGCCCAGGGGGCGGAAATTCACCCCTCCACTTT
CASSPGGGNSPLHF
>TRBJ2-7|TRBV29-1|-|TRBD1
TGCAGCGTTGAAAGGGGACAGGGAACCTACGAGCAGTACTTC
CSVERGQGTYEQYF
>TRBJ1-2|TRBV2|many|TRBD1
TGTGCCAGCAGCCCCTCGACAGGGGGCGTCTATGGCTACACCTTC
CASSPSTGGVYGYTF
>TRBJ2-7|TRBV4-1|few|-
TGCGCCAGCAGCCAAGTCGCTGGGGGGCAAAGTCGCCTCTCCGAGCAGTACTTC
CASSQVAGGQSRLSEQYF
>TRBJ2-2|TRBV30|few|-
TGTGCCTGGAGTGTACGGGGGCTCGGGGAGCTGTTTTTT
CAWSVRGLGELFF
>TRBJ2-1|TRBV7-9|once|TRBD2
TGTGCCAGCTGCAGCGGGGGGAGCTCCTACAATGAGCAGTTCTTC
CASCSGGSSYNEQFF
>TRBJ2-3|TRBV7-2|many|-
TGTGCCAGCACCCGAGGGCGAGATACGCAGTATTTT
CASTRGRDTQYF
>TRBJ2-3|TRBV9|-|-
TGTGCCAGCAGCGGGGGGGATACTTCGGTGGCGTATTTT
CASSGGDTSVAYF
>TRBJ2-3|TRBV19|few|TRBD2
TGTGCCAGTAGGACAACAACTAGCGGGAGGACAGATACGCAGTATTTT
CASRTTTSGRTDTQYF
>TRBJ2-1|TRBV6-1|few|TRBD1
TGTGCCAGCACCCGGGACAGGGAATACAATGAGCAGTTCTTC
CASTRDREYNEQFF
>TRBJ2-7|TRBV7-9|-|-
TGTGCCAGCAGCTTAGCCTCCCAATTCTACGAGCAGTACTTC
CASSLASQFYEQYF
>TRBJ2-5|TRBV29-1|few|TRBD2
TGCAGCGGCCGACTAGCGGGAGGTGGAGAGACCCAGTACTTC
CSGRLAGGGETQYF
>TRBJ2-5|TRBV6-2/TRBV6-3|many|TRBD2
TGTGCCAGCAAAAGTCGGACTAGACAAGAGACCCAGTACTTC
CASKSRTRQETQYF
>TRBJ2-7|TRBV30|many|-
TGTGCCCAGGGACATCGCCACGAGCAGTACTTC
CAQGHRHEQYF
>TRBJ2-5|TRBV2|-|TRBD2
TGTGCCAGCGGAACTAGCGGGAGAGAGACCCAGTACTTC
CASGTSGRETQYF
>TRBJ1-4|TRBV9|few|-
TGTGCCAGCAGCGCATCAGGGACCTATCGGGAACTGTTTTTT
CASSASGTYRELFF
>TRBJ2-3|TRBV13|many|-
TGTGCCAGCCTAAGCGGGCTAAGGACAGATACGCAGTATTTT
CASLSGLRTDTQYF
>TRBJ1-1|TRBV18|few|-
TGTGCCAGCTGTATGACAGTGAACACTGAAGCTTTCTTT
CASCMTVNTEAFF
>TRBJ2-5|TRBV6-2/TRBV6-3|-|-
TGTGCCAGCAGTTACGGGACACTCCAAGAGACCCAGTACTTC
CASSYGTLQETQYF
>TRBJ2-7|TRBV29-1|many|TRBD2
TGCAGCGTTGGGGGGACTACCAACTACGAGCAGTACTTC
CSVGGTTNYEQYF